Shown below are 18 T cell receptor beta chains from a single sample sequenced in a study of cytomegalovirus exposure and HLA in healthy donors. In the PCR, 60 Vbeta and 13 Jbeta primers were used. The repertoire was sequenced with immunoSEQ multiplex PCR; TCRdb's copy has only in-frame clones and lacks some. The sample lists over 130,000 clones, approximately 70% occurring once. Sequencing was done on a sample of PBMCs. Source of these receptors: a woman in her 30s in good health and CMV-seronegative.

The chain recombines TRBV28 with TRBJ2-5; 12 positions agree with TRBD2. With the DNA end fitting TRBJ2-7 better, the J assignment may be wrong. CDR1 and CDR2 (germline): MDHEN, SYDVKM. This CDR3 has 18 residues. Written as DNA, the CDR3 is TGTGCCAGCAGTCCCCGCGGACTAGCGGGAACCTACGCCTACGAGCAGTACTTC. As protein: CASSPRGLAGTYAYEQYF.

V is TRBV7-8 and J is TRBJ2-7; 11 bases align to TRBD1. Per the germline V gene, CDR1 is SGHVS and CDR2 is FQNEAQ. The CDR3 is 14 amino acids. Unmatched junction bases numbered 3, after V lost 6 bases and J lost 2 bases. The CDR3 DNA reads as TGTGCCAGCAGAGGGACAGGGGGTACCTACGAGCAGTACGTC. This translates into CASRGTGGTYEQYV.

The chain couples TRBV7-9 to TRBJ2-5, with 9 bases that match TRBD2. The CDR3 contains 16 residues. Germline CDR1 reads SEHNR; CDR2 reads FQNEAQ (reference sequence). V lost 5 bases and J lost 4; bases outside the gene matches: 11. The CDR3 here is CASSPRGSGGLETQYF. For the CDR3, the DNA is TGTGCCAGCAGCCCTCGGGGTAGCGGGGGCCTAGAGACCCAGTACTTC.

The CDR3 region has the DNA TGTGCCAGCAGCCAAGATCTTACTGCTGAAGCTTTCTTT. Translated: CASSQDLTAEAFF. This chain joins TRBV14 and TRBJ1-1; D is uncertain. With 0 bases removed from V and 6 bases from J, the gap between germline ends came to 8 bases. Germline V gene sequence: CDR1 SGHDN, CDR2 FVKESK. CDR3 length: 13 amino acids.

This clone was detected once. Germline is not matched at one junction end, which may reflect a read error. The chain is built from TRBV7-7 and TRBJ2-5; D is unresolved. The germline gives CDR1 SSHAT, CDR2 FNYEAQ (reference sequence). The CDR3 totals 14 residues. CDR3 amino acids: CASSLFLERYVLYF. DNA of the CDR3: TGTGCTAGCAGCTTATTTCTCGAGCGATATGTTCTGTACTTC.

V and J are TRBV28 and TRBJ1-1; the D gene is possibly TRBD1 (5 bases). The CDR3 covers 11 residues. The germline CDR1 and CDR2 sequences are MDHEN and SYDVKM. V was pared by 4 bases and J by 11 bases, with 11 bases between. In nucleotides, the CDR3 is TGTGCCAGCAGTTATGGGGCGCGGGCTTTCTTT. Residues: CASSYGARAFF.

The CDR3: CASSLVGGEGNQPQHF. The CDR3 DNA is TGTGCCAGCAGCTTAGTGGGCGGGGAAGGGAATCAGCCCCAGCATTTT. This rearrangement joins TRBV7-8 to TRBJ1-5, with no clear D. V lost 1 base and J lost 4, with 14 bases in between. This CDR3 contains 16 residues. Germline CDR1 reads SGHVS; CDR2 reads FQNEAQ.

The V call is TRBV7-2, the J call TRBJ1-6; no firm D call. This CDR3 is built from 14 residues. Trimming stripped 2 bases from V and 9 bases from J, with 11 bases between. Germline V CDR1 and CDR2: SGHTA, FQGNSA. CDR3 nucleotide sequence: TGTGCCAGCAGCTTAATGGCAGATCGTTCACCCCTCCACTTT. Translating it yields CASSLMADRSPLHF.

J is TRBJ2-7 and V is TRBV7-2; 8 bases align to TRBD1. With 5 bases clipped from V and 5 bases from J, the junction kept 8 bases outside the gene matches. This CDR3 region has 14 residues. Per germline, CDR1 SGHTA and CDR2 FQGNSA. This CDR3 is CASSGGQGIDEQYF. The CDR3 DNA follows: TGTGCCAGCAGCGGAGGACAGGGTATAGACGAGCAGTACTTC.

The chain employs TRBV18 and TRBJ2-6; TRBD2 is a possible D gene (5 bases). CDR1 and CDR2 (germline): KGHSH, LQKENI. Trimming removed 6 bases from V and 2 bases from J, with 11 bases in between. The CDR3 covers 15 residues. CDR3 sequence: CASSKRGTGANVLTF. The DNA for the CDR3 is TGTGCCAGCTCGAAGCGAGGGACTGGGGCCAACGTCCTGACTTTC. Complete variable domain (other parts from reference TRBV18 and TRBJ2-6): NAGVMQNPRHLVRRRGQEARLRCSPMKGHSHVYWYRQLPEEGLKFMVYLQKENIIDESGMPKERFSAEFPKEGPSILRIQQVVRGDSAAYFCASSKRGTGANVLTFGAGSRLTVL.

This clone was observed a few times. The rearrangement uses TRBV19 and TRBJ2-1; 13 positions match TRBD2. The V and J ends lost 7 bases and 4 bases, in that order; junction bases with no gene match: 4. This CDR3 region has 15 residues. Germline CDR1 LNHDA, CDR2 SQIVND (reference sequence). The CDR3 DNA reads TGTGCCAGTACCGTGGGACTAGCGGGATACAATGAGCAGTTCTTC. Translating it yields CASTVGLAGYNEQFF.

This clone appeared once. This chain connects TRBV19 to TRBJ1-1; weak D call: TRBD1 (5 bases). Trimming cost V 3 bases and J 6 bases, with 20 bases left between them. This CDR3 spans 16 amino acids. The germline CDR1 and CDR2 sequences are LNHDA and SQIVND (reference sequence). The CDR3 coding sequence is TGTGCCAGTAGTATTCAGATTCCCGGGGGAGGGTCTGAAGCTTTCTTT. It is translated as CASSIQIPGGGSEAFF.

This chain joins TRBV28 and TRBJ2-1; the match to TRBD2 covers 7 bases. With 5 bases clipped from V and 0 bases from J, the junction kept 10 bases outside the gene matches. From germline, CDR1 is MDHEN and CDR2 SYDVKM. The length of the CDR3 is 17 residues. CDR3 residues: CASSLQSSGSSYNEQFF. Written as DNA, the CDR3 is TGTGCCAGCAGTCTCCAATCTAGCGGCAGCTCCTACAATGAGCAGTTCTTC. Using reference TRBV28 and TRBJ2-1 for the parts outside the CDR3, the full variable domain is DVKVTQSSRYLVKRTGEKVFLECVQDMDHENMFWYRQDPGLGLRLIYFSYDVKMKEKGDIPEGYSVSREKKERFSLILESASTNQTSMYLCASSLQSSGSSYNEQFFGPGTRLTVL.

The chain combines TRBV27 with TRBJ2-3; TRBD2 aligns across 10 bases. Germline assignment: CDR1 MNHEY and CDR2 SMNVEV (reference sequence). V was clipped by 0 bases and J by 2 bases; unmatched bases: 11. CDR3 length equals 19 residues. CDR3 DNA sequence: TGTGCCAGCAGTTTATCCACGCCCCGGACTAGCGGATACACAGATACGCAGTATTTT. Protein: CASSLSTPRTSGYTDTQYF.

This clone was counted a few times. V and J are TRBV23-1 and TRBJ2-2; the match to TRBD1 covers 8 bases. TRBV23-1 is sorted into the ORF group, with uncertain function. The CDR3 consists of 16 residues. V shed 3 bases, J shed 2 bases, and the junction held 5 bases outside the gene matches. CDR3 in amino acids: CASSHHGTGNTGELFF. As DNA, the CDR3 is TGCGCCAGCAGTCATCACGGGACAGGTAACACCGGGGAGCTGTTTTTT.

V gene TRBV5-6 combines with J gene TRBJ1-1; D gene ambiguous. This CDR3 is built from 17 residues. The germline V and J ends were trimmed by 1 base and 1 base, with 17 bases remaining between them. Germline values: CDR1 SGHDT, CDR2 YYEEEE. The CDR3 sequence is CASSLRQDWEENTEAFF. Here the CDR3 DNA reads TGTGCCAGCAGCTTGAGGCAGGACTGGGAAGAGAACACTGAAGCTTTCTTT.

The V and J genes are TRBV4-1 and TRBJ2-5, with 7 bases identical to TRBD1. The J segment lost 4 bases and the V segment lost 1 base, leaving 3 bases of the junction unmatched. Germline loops: CDR1 MGHRA, CDR2 YSYEKL. The CDR3 is 14 amino acids. CDR3 coding DNA: TGCGCCAGCAGCCAAGCCACAGGGGTAGAGACCCAGTACTTC. Amino acid sequence: CASSQATGVETQYF.

V is TRBV5-1 and J is TRBJ1-2; TRBD1 might be the D (5 bases). The CDR3 runs to 13 residues. V dropped 0 bases and J dropped 4 bases, with 7 bases sitting between them. Per the germline V gene, CDR1 is SGHRS and CDR2 is YFSETQ. The CDR3 DNA is TGCGCCAGCAGCTTGGGCAGGGCCTATGGCTACACCTTC. Protein product: CASSLGRAYGYTF.